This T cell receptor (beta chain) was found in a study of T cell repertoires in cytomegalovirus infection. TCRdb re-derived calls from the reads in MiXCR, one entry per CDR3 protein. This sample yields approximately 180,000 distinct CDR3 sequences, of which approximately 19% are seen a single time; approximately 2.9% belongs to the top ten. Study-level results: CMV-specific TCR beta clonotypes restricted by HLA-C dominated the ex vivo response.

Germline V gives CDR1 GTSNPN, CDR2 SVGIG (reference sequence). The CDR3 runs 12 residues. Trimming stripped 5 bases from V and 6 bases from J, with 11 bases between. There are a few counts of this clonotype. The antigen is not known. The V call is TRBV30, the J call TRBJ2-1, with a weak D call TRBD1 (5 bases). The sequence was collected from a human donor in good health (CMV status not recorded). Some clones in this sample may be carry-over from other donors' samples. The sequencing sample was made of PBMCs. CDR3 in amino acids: CAWGAQANEQFF. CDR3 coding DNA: TGTGCCTGGGGGGCCCAGGCCAATGAGCAGTTCTTC.